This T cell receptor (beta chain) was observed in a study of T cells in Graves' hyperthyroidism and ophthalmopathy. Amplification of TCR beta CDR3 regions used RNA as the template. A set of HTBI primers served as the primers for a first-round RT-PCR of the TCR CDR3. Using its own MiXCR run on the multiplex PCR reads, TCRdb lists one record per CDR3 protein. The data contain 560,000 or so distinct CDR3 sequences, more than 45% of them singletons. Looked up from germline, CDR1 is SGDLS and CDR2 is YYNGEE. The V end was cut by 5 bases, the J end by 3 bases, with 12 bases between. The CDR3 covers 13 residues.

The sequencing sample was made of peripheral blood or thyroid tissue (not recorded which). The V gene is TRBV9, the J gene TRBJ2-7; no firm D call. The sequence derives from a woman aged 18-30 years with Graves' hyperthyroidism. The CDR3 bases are TGTGCCAGCAGTTATTTACAGTACTACGAGCAGTACTTC. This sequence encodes CASSYLQYYEQYF.